Below are 8 T cell receptor beta chains sequenced from a single sample in a study of T-cell reconstitution after alpha-beta-depleted transplantation in children listed by TCRdb under 2016. Receptors were amplified or captured by PCR. Sequencer: Illumina HiSeq 2500. To normalize quantification of the TCRbeta repertoire, the TCR libraries were built with molecular barcoding that relied on unique molecular identifiers. The public reads were run again by TCRdb, first through fastp at Q25 and then through MiXCR, and only productive beta chains were kept. When rows share a CDR3 protein, they turn into one entry using the most common DNA and genes. The sample profile shows about 420,000 distinct CDR3 sequences; roughly 11% of them were found once. Of the sample, 5% to 6.5% falls within the top ten clones. Sequences were derived from PBMCs from the stem cell graft donor, sampled from the stem cell graft. The source is a human donor who donated a stem cell graft to a child with acute myeloid leukemia.

This clonotype was recorded at least ten times. This chain uses TRBV6-2 or TRBV6-3 with TRBJ1-5, with D possibly matching TRBD1 (5 bases). The CDR3 runs 13 residues. The V and J ends lost 6 bases and 4 bases respectively, with 10 bases between them. Germline CDR1 MNHEY, CDR2 SVGEGT. The CDR3 DNA follows: TGTGCCAGCAGCGCGACAGAGAATCAGCCCCAGCATTTT. Protein sequence: CASSATENQPQHF.

The rearrangement links TRBV5-1 to TRBJ2-5; a weak D match, TRBD1 (5 bases). The CDR3 consists of 14 residues. V was shortened by 0 bases and J by 4 bases, with 10 bases between the two germline ends. Germline V lookup: CDR1 SGHRS, CDR2 YFSETQ. The CDR3 DNA reads as TGCGCCAGCAGCTTGGGACAGATCCGAGAGACCCAGTACTTC. Translating it yields CASSLGQIRETQYF.

This clonotype was seen only a few times. Sequence at one end of the junction differs from germline and may be a read error. This chain uses TRBV5-5 with TRBJ2-5; D is perhaps TRBD1 or TRBD2 (5 bases each). The CDR3 has 14 residues. Germline lookup yields CDR1 SGHKS and CDR2 YYEKEE (reference sequence). The CDR3 coding sequence is TGTGCCAGCAGCCGCGGCGGCGCGACAGTGGGAGAGAACTTC. Residues: CASSRGGATVGENF.

CDR3 nucleotide sequence: TGTGCCAGCAGCTTAGCGGGTCAGGGGGGCGAGCAGTACGTC. Protein: CASSLAGQGGEQYV. The rearrangement joins TRBV7-6 to TRBJ2-7; a possible D gene is TRBD1 (7 bases). In germline, CDR1 is SGHVS, CDR2 FNYEAQ. Trimming stripped 0 bases from V and 6 bases from J, with 12 bases between. The CDR3 covers 14 residues.

This clonotype was observed a handful of times. For the CDR3, the DNA is TGTGCCAGCACCATGAAATGGCCAGACTCCTACAATGAGCAGTTCTTC. Translated, it gives CASTMKWPDSYNEQFF. The chain employs TRBV5-5 and TRBJ2-1; D remains unclear. CDR3 length equals 16 residues. Germline CDR1 reads SGHKS; CDR2 reads YYEKEE (reference sequence). The V gene lost 6 bases and the J gene lost 0 bases, with 16 bases spanning the gap.

This clonotype has only a few counts. The genes are TRBV20-1 and TRBJ2-7, with 8 bases identical to TRBD1. Germline trimming cut 5 bases from V and 4 bases from J; bases unmatched to any gene: 7. Germline assignment: CDR1 DFQATT and CDR2 SNEGSKA (reference sequence). The CDR3 runs to 13 residues. CDR3 DNA: TGCAGTGCTGGACCGGGACAGGAATACGAGCAGTACTTC. It specifies CSAGPGQEYEQYF.

This clonotype was detected many times. V is TRBV25-1 and J is TRBJ2-7, with D possibly matching TRBD1 (5 bases). The CDR3 totals 13 residues. V lost 4 bases and J 2 bases, leaving 9 bases between the germline ends. Germline V gene data show CDR1 as MGHDK and CDR2 as SYGVNS. CDR3 region: CASSVVGAYEQYF. DNA of the CDR3: TGTGCCAGCAGTGTTGTAGGGGCCTACGAGCAGTACTTC.

V and J are TRBV9 and TRBJ2-1; D is perhaps TRBD1 (5 bases). V lost 1 base and J lost 0, with 17 bases in between. The CDR3 runs 18 residues. Germline V lookup: CDR1 SGDLS, CDR2 YYNGEE. The CDR3 is CASSVYPQGPSSYNEQFF. CDR3 coding DNA: TGTGCCAGCAGCGTATATCCCCAGGGCCCGAGCTCCTACAATGAGCAGTTCTTC.